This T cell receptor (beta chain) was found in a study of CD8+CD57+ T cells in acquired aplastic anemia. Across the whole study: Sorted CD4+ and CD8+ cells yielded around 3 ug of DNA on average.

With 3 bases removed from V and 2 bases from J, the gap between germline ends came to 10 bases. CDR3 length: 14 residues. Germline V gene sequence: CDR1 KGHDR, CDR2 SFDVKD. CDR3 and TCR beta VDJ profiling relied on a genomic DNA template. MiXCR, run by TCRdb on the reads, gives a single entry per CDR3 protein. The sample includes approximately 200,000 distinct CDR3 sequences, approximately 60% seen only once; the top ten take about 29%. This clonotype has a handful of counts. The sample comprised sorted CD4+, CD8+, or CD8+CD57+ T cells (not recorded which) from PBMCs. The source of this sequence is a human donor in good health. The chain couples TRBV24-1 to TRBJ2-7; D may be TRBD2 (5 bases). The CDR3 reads CATSDGGQPYEQYF. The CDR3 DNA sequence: TGTGCCACCAGTGATGGCGGGCAACCCTACGAGCAGTACTTC.